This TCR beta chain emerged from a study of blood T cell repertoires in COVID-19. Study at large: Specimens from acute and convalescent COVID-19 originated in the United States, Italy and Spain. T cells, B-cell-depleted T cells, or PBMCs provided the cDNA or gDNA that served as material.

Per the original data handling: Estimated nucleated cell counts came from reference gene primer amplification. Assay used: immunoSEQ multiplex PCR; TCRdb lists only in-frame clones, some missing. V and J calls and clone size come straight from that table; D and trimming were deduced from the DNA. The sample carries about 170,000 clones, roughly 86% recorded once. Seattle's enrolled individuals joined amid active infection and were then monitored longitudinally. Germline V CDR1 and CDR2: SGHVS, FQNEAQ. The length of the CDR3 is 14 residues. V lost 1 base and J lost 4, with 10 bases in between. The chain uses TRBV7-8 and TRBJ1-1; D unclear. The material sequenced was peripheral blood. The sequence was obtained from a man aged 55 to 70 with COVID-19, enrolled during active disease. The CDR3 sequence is CASSLVAGTTEAFF. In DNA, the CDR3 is TGTGCCAGCAGCTTAGTGGCAGGAACCACTGAAGCTTTCTTT.